Listed here are 10 T cell receptor beta chains from one sample, sequenced in a study of blood T cell repertoires in COVID-19. Sequencing used immunoSEQ multiplex PCR; TCRdb keeps in-frame clones, though not all of them. The table shows roughly 230,000 clones, with roughly 90% occurring only once. The sample was peripheral blood. These receptors all come from a human donor in a cohort sampled during active COVID-19.

This chain connects TRBV7-3 to TRBJ2-1; D might be TRBD2 (7 bases). From germline, CDR1 is SGHTA and CDR2 FQGTGA. With 3 bases removed from V and 5 bases from J, the gap between germline ends came to 14 bases. This CDR3 is built from 15 residues. CDR3 region: CASSFGGLLNNEQFF. DNA of the CDR3: TGTGCCAGCAGCTTCGGGGGGCTTCTCAACAATGAGCAGTTCTTC.

This clone was observed a single time. The chain employs TRBV15 and TRBJ2-3; 7 bases match TRBD1. J gave up 1 base and V 8 bases, and 6 bases lay outside the gene matches. The CDR3 contains 14 residues. CDR1 is LNHNV and CDR2 is YYDKDF in the germline V gene (reference sequence). CDR3 sequence: CATGQGTGTDTQYF. The DNA for the CDR3 is TGTGCCACCGGGCAAGGGACAGGCACAGATACGCAGTATTTT.

This chain connects TRBV6-1 to TRBJ2-5, with TRBD2 identical over 10 bases. The CDR3 length is 17 residues. The V gene end was trimmed by 2 bases and the J gene end by 0 bases; junction bases not matched to a gene: 6. Germline assignment: CDR1 MNHNS and CDR2 SASEGT. This chain's CDR3 is CASSEYRLAGDQETQYF. The CDR3, as DNA: TGTGCCAGCAGTGAATATCGTCTAGCGGGGGACCAAGAGACCCAGTACTTC.

The chain links TRBV27 to TRBJ2-2; perhaps TRBD1 as D (5 bases). The germline gives CDR1 MNHEY, CDR2 SMNVEV (reference sequence). The germline V and J ends were trimmed by 7 bases and 4 bases, with 13 bases remaining between them. The length of the CDR3 is 14 residues. The chain's CDR3 is CASTYRTLTGELFF. CDR3 nucleotide sequence: TGTGCCAGCACGTACAGGACCCTCACCGGGGAGCTGTTTTTT.

In DNA form, the CDR3 reads TGTGCCAGCAGTGAAGCGGGAGGTAGCTTGCAGTATTTT. Its translation: CASSEAGGSLQYF. The chain links TRBV25-1 to TRBJ2-3, with 8 bases matching TRBD2. CDR1 is MGHDK, CDR2 SYGVNS, per germline. The CDR3 loop spans 13 amino acids. Trimming removed 2 bases from V and 11 bases from J; junction bases left unmatched: 6.

The rearrangement uses TRBV9 and TRBJ1-4, with a weak D call TRBD1 (6 bases). The CDR3 consists of 14 residues. V shed 2 bases and J shed 7 bases, with 12 bases lying between them. Germline loops: CDR1 SGDLS, CDR2 YYNGEE. This CDR3 is CASSVLGGSEKLFF. The CDR3 DNA reads TGTGCCAGCAGCGTTCTAGGGGGAAGTGAAAAACTGTTTTTT.

This sequence joins TRBV6-5 and TRBJ2-3; 9 bases line up with TRBD1. After removal of 6 bases from V and 7 bases from J, the junction contained 8 bases not matched to a gene. This CDR3 is built from 14 residues. Looked up from germline, CDR1 is MNHEY and CDR2 is SVGAGI. The CDR3 bases are TGTGCCAGCAGGAGGGACAGGGAGGGTTATACGCAGTATTTT. It specifies CASRRDREGYTQYF.

This clone was counted once. The chain joins TRBV14 to TRBJ1-5, with D unclear. Germline lookup yields CDR1 SGHDN and CDR2 FVKESK. CDR3 length: 17 residues. V was pared by 2 bases and J by 0 bases, with 14 bases between. The chain's CDR3 is CASSQPPIYSSNQPQHF. CDR3 coding DNA: TGTGCCAGCAGCCAACCTCCCATCTACTCTAGCAATCAGCCCCAGCATTTT.

The chain carries TRBV30 and TRBJ1-1; D ambiguous. Trimming shortened V by 2 bases and J by 4 bases, and 8 bases separated the two germline ends. CDR1 is GTSNPN, CDR2 SVGIG, per germline (reference sequence). The CDR3 extends over 12 amino acids. The CDR3 is CAWSSGFTEAFF. Written as DNA, the CDR3 is TGTGCCTGGAGTTCTGGCTTCACTGAAGCTTTCTTT.

The gene calls are TRBV19 and TRBJ1-5; 8 bases are a match to TRBD1. The CDR3 runs to 15 residues. J lost 2 bases, V lost 5 bases, and 5 bases had no gene match. The germline CDR1 and CDR2 sequences are LNHDA and SQIVND (reference sequence). The CDR3 loop reads CASSSHRGGNQPQHF. CDR3 coding DNA: TGTGCCAGTAGTTCACACAGGGGGGGCAATCAGCCCCAGCATTTT.